What follows are 5 T cell receptor beta chains derived from one specimen sequenced in a study of blood T cell repertoires in COVID-19 (TCRdb year 2020). Libraries were built with the immunoSEQ multiplex PCR assay. The source is immuneACCESS, and TCRdb retained only in-frame sequences with V and J called. Part of the clones is not carried over; for the studies checked, unresolved V genes explain less than half of this, and the remainder is unexplained. This sample has under 200,000 clones in its table, and around four fifths of those were observed once. Of the sample, approximately 4% falls within the top ten clones. Sequencing input: PBMCs or T cells enriched from blood (not recorded which). The source of these receptors is a woman in her fifties or sixties in a cohort exposed to, infected with or recovered from COVID-19 (not recorded which).

The chain carries TRBV14 and TRBJ1-6, with 7 bases aligning to TRBD1. CDR3 size: 15 residues. The junction had 8 bases not matched to a gene; V was cut back by 2 bases and J by 10 bases. Germline-derived CDR1 and CDR2 are SGHDN and FVKESK. This CDR3 reads CASSQIQGGWSPLHF. DNA of the CDR3: TGTGCCAGCAGCCAAATTCAGGGGGGATGGTCACCCCTCCACTTT.

The chain combines TRBV5-1 with TRBJ1-4; TRBD1 might be the D (6 bases). Germline V lookup: CDR1 SGHRS, CDR2 YFSETQ. The V and J ends lost 6 bases and 8 bases respectively, with 14 bases between them. The CDR3 totals 13 residues. CDR3 sequence: CASKPDTGEKLFF. For the CDR3, the DNA is TGCGCCAGCAAACCCGACACAGGGGAAAAACTGTTTTTT.

The chain has TRBV4-3 and TRBJ1-3; D not resolved. CDR3 length: 14 residues. Trimming shortened V by 3 bases and J by 4 bases, and 10 bases separated the two germline ends. Germline V gene data show CDR1 as LGHNA and CDR2 as YSLEER. Here the CDR3 DNA reads TGCGCCAGCAGCCAGGAACTAGGGGGAAACACCATATATTTT. It encodes CASSQELGGNTIYF.

This chain joins TRBV2 and TRBJ1-5, with TRBD1 matching over 8 bases. The trim removed 7 bases at V and 4 bases at J, leaving 6 bases unmatched. In germline, CDR1 is SNHLY, CDR2 FYNNEI. CDR3 size: 14 residues. As DNA, the CDR3 is TGTGCCAGCACCTTAGGACAGGGTAATCAGCCCCAGCATTTT. Translated, it gives CASTLGQGNQPQHF.

The V and J genes are TRBV5-1 and TRBJ2-3, with 11 nucleotides matching TRBD2. Germline lookup yields CDR1 SGHRS and CDR2 YFSETQ. This CDR3 is built from 17 residues. V gave up 0 bases and J gave up 2 bases; unmatched junction bases: 5. In nucleotides, the CDR3 is TGCGCCAGCAGCTTGGCCACGACTAGCGGGGCCACAGATACGCAGTATTTT. It translates to CASSLATTSGATDTQYF. The full variable domain, its missing parts supplied by reference TRBV5-1 and TRBJ2-3, is KAGVTQTPRYLIKTRGQQVTLSCSPISGHRSVSWYQQTPGQGLQFLFEYFSETQRNKGNFPGRFSGRQFSNSRSEMNVSTLELGDSALYLCASSLATTSGATDTQYFGPGTRLTVL.